The 32 T cell receptor beta chains given below trace back to one sample, sequenced in a study of blood T cell repertoires in COVID-19. Repertoires were generated with immunoSEQ multiplex PCR, while TCRdb's copy carries only in-frame clones and drops some. This table has 200,000 to 250,000 clones, around 91% appearing once. Source material: PBMCs or T cells enriched from blood (not recorded which). These receptors originate from a young man who had been exposed to COVID-19.

The V call is TRBV14, the J call TRBJ1-1; 8 bases match TRBD1. V lost 4 bases to trimming and J lost 3 bases; unmatched junction nucleotides: 7. The CDR3 extends over 15 amino acids. Germline assignment: CDR1 SGHDN and CDR2 FVKESK. In DNA form, the CDR3 reads TGTGCCAGCAGCCCGAGGCAGGGGGCGGACACTGAAGCTTTCTTT. It yields the protein CASSPRQGADTEAFF.

The chain recombines TRBV5-5 with TRBJ2-3, with D unresolved. Germline assignment: CDR1 SGHKS and CDR2 YYEKEE (reference sequence). The CDR3 has 12 residues. V was trimmed by 1 base and J by 4 bases, leaving 4 bases between them. The CDR3 sequence: CASSLPADTQYF. The CDR3 region has the DNA TGTGCCAGCAGCTTGCCCGCAGATACGCAGTATTTT.

The gene calls are TRBV6-5 and TRBJ1-5; 10 nucleotides line up with TRBD1. There are 14 residues in the CDR3. The ends lost 6 bases at V and 5 bases at J; junction bases unmatched: 4. The germline V gene has CDR1 MNHEY and CDR2 SVGAGI. As DNA, the CDR3 is TGTGCCAGCAGCCGGACAGGGGGAGATCAGCCCCAGCATTTT. Its protein product is CASSRTGGDQPQHF.

The genes are TRBV7-2 and TRBJ1-5; D might be TRBD1 (5 bases). Trimming cost V 5 bases and J 5 bases, with 10 bases left between them. Germline CDR1 reads SGHTA; CDR2 reads FQGNSA. This CDR3 is 13 amino acids long. The CDR3 reads CASSRPGYQPQHF. The CDR3 coding sequence is TGTGCCAGCAGCCGTCCAGGGTATCAGCCCCAGCATTTT.

CDR3 nucleotides: TGTGCCAGCAGTTCCCCAGGAGGCTTCCGGGGTTATGAGCAGTTCTTC. Amino acids: CASSSPGGFRGYEQFF. The V gene is TRBV28, the J gene TRBJ2-1, with D tentatively TRBD2 (5 bases). V lost 4 bases and J 8 bases, leaving 21 bases between the germline ends. The CDR3 is 16 residues long. Germline V gene data show CDR1 as MDHEN and CDR2 as SYDVKM.

This rearrangement joins TRBV4-1 to TRBJ1-6; a weak D match, TRBD1 (6 bases). Per germline, CDR1 MGHRA and CDR2 YSYEKL. This CDR3 has 12 residues. The V and J ends lost 8 bases and 10 bases respectively, with 12 bases between them. The CDR3 is CASWGGGSPLHF. CDR3 bases: TGCGCCAGCTGGGGAGGGGGATCACCCCTCCACTTT.

The sample holds one count of this clone. In DNA form, the CDR3 reads TGTGCCAGCTCACCCGGAGAAAATCAGCCCCAGCATTTT. This gives the protein CASSPGENQPQHF. V and J are TRBV18 and TRBJ1-5; D call uncertain. Germline V gene lookup returns CDR1 KGHSH and CDR2 LQKENI. Trimming removed 3 bases from V and 4 bases from J, with 7 bases in between. This CDR3 region has 13 residues.

The chain recombines TRBV19 with TRBJ1-1; 10 positions agree with TRBD1. This CDR3 region has 14 residues. CDR1 is LNHDA, CDR2 SQIVND, per germline (reference sequence). The J segment lost 4 bases and the V segment lost 6 bases, leaving 5 bases of the junction unmatched. The CDR3 sequence: CASSLTGGFTEAFF. CDR3 in DNA: TGTGCCAGTAGCCTGACAGGGGGCTTCACTGAAGCTTTCTTT.

This CDR3 is CASSGGLLWAFF. DNA for the CDR3: TGTGCCAGCAGCGGCGGGCTCCTTTGGGCTTTCTTT. The chain links TRBV5-8 to TRBJ1-1; D gene unclear. The V gene's germline CDR1 is SGHTS and CDR2 YDEGEE. There are 12 residues in the CDR3. With 4 bases removed from V and 11 bases from J, the gap between germline ends came to 15 bases.

CDR3 in amino acids: CASSPAGTGGHEQYF. The CDR3 bases are TGTGCCAGCAGCCCCGCCGGGACAGGGGGCCACGAGCAGTACTTC. This chain links TRBV6-5 with TRBJ2-7; 12 bases agree with TRBD1. Germline V CDR1 and CDR2: MNHEY, SVGAGI. Trimming cost V 6 bases and J 5 bases; bases outside gene matches: 8. This CDR3 region has 15 residues.

This clone has a single count. The genes are TRBV5-4 and TRBJ1-1; 8 bases match TRBD1. CDR3 size: 15 residues. The germline gives CDR1 SGHNT, CDR2 YYREEE (reference sequence). Germline trimming cut 4 bases from V and 5 bases from J; bases unmatched to any gene: 10. The CDR3 loop is CASSPKGTGNTEAFF. CDR3 bases: TGTGCCAGCAGCCCTAAGGGGACAGGTAATACTGAAGCTTTCTTT.

This clone was recorded once. The chain employs TRBV5-1 and TRBJ1-3; D is perhaps TRBD1 (6 bases). The CDR3 extends over 13 amino acids. The V end lost 2 bases, the J end lost 4 bases, and 7 bases lay between the germline ends. CDR1 and CDR2 from the germline V gene are SGHRS and YFSETQ. DNA of the CDR3: TGCGCCAGCAGCTTCCAGGGGGGAAACACCATATATTTT. This codes for CASSFQGGNTIYF. The variable domain in full, with the rest retrieved from reference TRBV5-1 and TRBJ1-3, is KAGVTQTPRYLIKTRGQQVTLSCSPISGHRSVSWYQQTPGQGLQFLFEYFSETQRNKGNFPGRFSGRQFSNSRSEMNVSTLELGDSALYLCASSFQGGNTIYFGEGSWLTVV.

The chain combines TRBV4-2 with TRBJ2-7; 10 nucleotides match TRBD2. This CDR3 has 13 residues. Germline V gene sequence: CDR1 LGHNA, CDR2 YNFKEQ. V gave up 1 base and J gave up 7 bases; unmatched junction bases: 1. The CDR3 DNA is TGTGCCAGCAGCCAAGCGACTAGCGGGGAGCAGTACTTC. Translated, it gives CASSQATSGEQYF.

CDR3 nucleotide sequence: TGTGCCAGTAGTAGCTCTACAGTGAACACTGAAGCTTTCTTT. Translated: CASSSSTVNTEAFF. V is TRBV19 and J is TRBJ1-1; D gene uncertain. The germline V and J ends were trimmed by 4 bases and 0 bases, with 9 bases remaining between them. This CDR3 has 14 amino acids. Per the germline V gene, CDR1 is LNHDA and CDR2 is SQIVND (reference sequence).

This chain links TRBV30 with TRBJ1-5; 12 bases map to TRBD1. Germline V gives CDR1 GTSNPN, CDR2 SVGIG (reference sequence). This CDR3 contains 17 residues. V shed 3 bases, J shed 4 bases, and the junction held 10 bases outside the gene matches. Written as DNA, the CDR3 is TGTGCCTGGAGACCATGGGGACAGGGGGCCTTAAATCAGCCCCAGCATTTT. It specifies CAWRPWGQGALNQPQHF.

This chain links TRBV3-1 (or the pseudogene TRBV3-2) with TRBJ2-3; possible D gene TRBD1, 5 bases. Germline CDR1 is LGHDT and CDR2 is YNNKEL (reference sequence). The CDR3 is 14 residues long. Trimming cost V 1 base and J 3 bases, with 8 bases left between them. The CDR3 protein is CASSQASGTDTQYF. DNA for the CDR3: TGTGCCAGCAGCCAAGCCTCAGGGACAGATACGCAGTATTTT.

The chain couples TRBV7-9 to TRBJ2-5; 8 bases map to TRBD2. Germline trimming cut 4 bases from V and 4 bases from J; bases unmatched to any gene: 14. The germline CDR1 and CDR2 sequences are SEHNR and FQNEAQ (reference sequence). This CDR3 spans 17 amino acids. The CDR3 is CASSSYPGGGSGETQYF. Here the CDR3 DNA reads TGTGCCAGCAGCTCCTACCCGGGAGGGGGGTCGGGAGAGACCCAGTACTTC.

This clone turned up a few times. This chain joins TRBV7-9 and TRBJ1-2; possibly TRBD1 for D (5 bases). The CDR3 consists of 12 residues. The V gene's germline CDR1 is SEHNR and CDR2 FQNEAQ (reference sequence). V was shortened by 2 bases and J by 8 bases, with 9 bases between the two germline ends. DNA of the CDR3: TGTGCCAGCAGCTTATTGCGGGGGGGCTACACCTTC. Protein sequence: CASSLLRGGYTF.

This clone was recorded once. The chain recombines TRBV6-5 with TRBJ1-4; D possibly corresponds to TRBD1 (6 bases). This CDR3 is 15 amino acids long. Germline V gene data show CDR1 as MNHEY and CDR2 as SVGAGI. Trimming removed 1 base from V and 8 bases from J, with 14 bases in between. The CDR3 reads CASSYLAGAEEKLFF. The CDR3 nucleotides are TGTGCCAGCAGTTACTTGGCGGGGGCTGAAGAAAAACTGTTTTTT.

This clone was seen only once. The gene calls are TRBV7-2 and TRBJ2-5, with 8 nucleotides matching TRBD2. CDR1 is SGHTA, CDR2 FQGNSA, per germline. CDR3 size: 17 residues. V shed 5 bases and J 5 bases; nucleotides not matched to a gene: 16. This chain's CDR3 is CASSLARGGDKWETQYF. CDR3 sequence (DNA): TGTGCCAGCAGCCTCGCCCGGGGGGGGGACAAATGGGAGACCCAGTACTTC.

The chain employs TRBV7-3 and TRBJ2-3; 9 bases are a match to TRBD2. After removal of 0 bases from V and 4 bases from J, the junction contained 5 bases not matched to a gene. Germline lookup yields CDR1 SGHTA and CDR2 FQGTGA. The CDR3 has 16 residues. CDR3 amino acids: CASSLTGLAGPDTQYF. The CDR3 nucleotides are TGTGCCAGCAGCTTAACCGGGCTAGCGGGGCCAGATACGCAGTATTTT.

The chain combines TRBV3-1 (or the pseudogene TRBV3-2) with TRBJ2-3, with 7 bases fitting TRBD2. There are 16 residues in the CDR3. Germline-derived CDR1 and CDR2 are LGHDT and YNNKEL (reference sequence). V lost 1 base to trimming and J lost 0 bases; unmatched junction nucleotides: 4. CDR3 loop: CASSQGPSGSTDTQYF. The CDR3 DNA reads as TGTGCCAGCAGCCAAGGTCCTAGCGGAAGCACAGATACGCAGTATTTT.

V gene TRBV5-6 combines with J gene TRBJ2-3, with 8 bases lining up with TRBD2. V shed 4 bases, J shed 3 bases, and the junction held 10 bases outside the gene matches. CDR3 length: 16 amino acids. CDR1 is SGHDT, CDR2 YYEEEE, per germline. In nucleotides, the CDR3 is TGTGCCAGCAGCCGGCACGGGGGGGCCTCGACAGATACGCAGTATTTT. Its translation: CASSRHGGASTDTQYF.

The genes are TRBV21-1 and TRBJ2-3; the table's D call TRBD1 went unverified against the DNA. TRBV21-1 constitutes a pseudogene. The CDR3 has 19 residues. For the CDR3, the DNA is TGTGCCAGCAGCCCGCCTTCGGGTTGGACAGTGCTCAACACAGATACGCAGTATTTT. It specifies CASSPPSGWTVLNTDTQYF.

The chain combines TRBV11-3 with TRBJ2-5, with D possibly being TRBD2 (6 bases). Per the germline V gene, CDR1 is SGHNT and CDR2 is YENEEA. V was cut by 0 bases and J by 3 bases, with 17 bases left in between. The CDR3 loop spans 17 amino acids. For the CDR3, the DNA is TGTGCCAGCAGCTTAGATCTGAAGCGGGCAAAGGAAGAGACCCAGTACTTC. Translated: CASSLDLKRAKEETQYF.

The rearrangement joins TRBV5-1 to TRBJ2-1; D may be TRBD2 (6 bases). Germline CDR1 is SGHRS and CDR2 is YFSETQ. V lost 5 bases to trimming and J lost 8 bases, with 14 bases between them. CDR3 length: 13 residues. CDR3 loop: CASREGLFDEQFF. The CDR3 bases are TGCGCCAGCAGAGAGGGACTCTTCGATGAGCAGTTCTTC. Filled out from reference TRBV5-1 and TRBJ2-1, the complete variable domain reads KAGVTQTPRYLIKTRGQQVTLSCSPISGHRSVSWYQQTPGQGLQFLFEYFSETQRNKGNFPGRFSGRQFSNSRSEMNVSTLELGDSALYLCASREGLFDEQFFGPGTRLTVL.

This clone occurred once. This chain connects TRBV6-2 or TRBV6-3 to TRBJ1-5; 9 bases align to TRBD1. The junction had 6 bases not matched to a gene; V was cut back by 1 base and J by 5 bases. Germline V gene lookup returns CDR1 MNHEY and CDR2 SVGEGT. The CDR3 runs 16 residues. The CDR3 reads CASSYWDRVADQPQHF. CDR3 bases: TGTGCCAGCAGTTACTGGGACAGGGTGGCTGATCAGCCCCAGCATTTT.

The chain carries TRBV28 and TRBJ2-7; no firm D call. Germline values: CDR1 MDHEN, CDR2 SYDVKM. The CDR3 is 12 amino acids. V lost 7 bases and J lost 1, with 8 bases in between. The CDR3 loop reads CASMVTSYEQYF. The CDR3 DNA is TGTGCCAGCATGGTTACATCCTACGAGCAGTACTTC.

This chain connects TRBV6-5 to TRBJ1-2; 8 nucleotides line up with TRBD1. There are 15 residues in the CDR3. V lost 4 bases to trimming and J lost 7 bases; unmatched junction nucleotides: 11. Germline V lookup: CDR1 MNHEY, CDR2 SVGAGI. The CDR3 coding sequence is TGTGCCAGCAGTTCTGGACAGGGATGGGCTCGTGGCTACACCTTC. As protein: CASSSGQGWARGYTF.

J is TRBJ2-3 and V is TRBV2, with 9 bases matching TRBD1. In germline, CDR1 is SNHLY, CDR2 FYNNEI. The CDR3 totals 14 residues. V trimming: 4 bases; J trimming: 4 bases; junction bases outside the gene matches: 3. The CDR3 protein is CASSGGQGADTQYF. The CDR3 nucleotides are TGTGCCAGCAGTGGGGGACAGGGCGCAGATACGCAGTATTTT.

The chain is built from TRBV30 and TRBJ1-2, with 7 nucleotides matching TRBD1. Germline-derived CDR1 and CDR2 are GTSNPN and SVGIG (reference sequence). Germline trimming cut 0 bases from V and 7 bases from J; bases unmatched to any gene: 5. The CDR3 is made up of 13 amino acids. Here the CDR3 reads CAWSVWAGGGYTF. Here the CDR3 DNA reads TGTGCCTGGAGTGTATGGGCAGGGGGTGGCTACACCTTC. The full variable domain, in which reference TRBV30 and TRBJ1-2 provide the parts outside the CDR3, is SQTIHQWPATLVQPVGSPLSLECTVEGTSNPNLYWYRQAAGRGLQLLFYSVGIGQISSEVPQNLSASRPQDRQFILSSKKLLLSDSGFYLCAWSVWAGGGYTFGSGTRLTVV.

This chain uses TRBV5-1 with TRBJ1-1, with 7 bases lining up with TRBD1. Looked up from germline, CDR1 is SGHRS and CDR2 is YFSETQ. The CDR3 runs to 13 residues. The junction had 6 bases not matched to a gene; V was cut back by 3 bases and J by 7 bases. CDR3 coding DNA: TGCGCCAGCAGCTACACTACAGGGGTTGAAGCTTTCTTT. Its protein product is CASSYTTGVEAFF.